The 32 T cell receptor beta chains in this list originate from one sample, sequenced in a study of graft-versus-host responses after intestinal transplantation. Assay: immunoSEQ multiplex PCR; the TCRdb copy retains only in-frame clones and omits some. The sample shows roughly 53,000 clones, about 89% of them seen only once. The sample in question was PBMCs, obtained roughly 95 weeks after intestinal transplant. The receptor source for this set is a human patient who received an intestinal transplant, so some T cells may come from the graft donor.

This clone was recorded only once. The genes are TRBV5-1 and TRBJ2-3, with unresolved D. V was clipped by 2 bases and J by 4 bases, with 14 bases between them. Germline V CDR1 and CDR2: SGHRS, YFSETQ. This CDR3 has 15 amino acids. The CDR3 is CASSFLSPVADTQYF. For the CDR3, the DNA is TGCGCCAGCAGCTTTCTCAGCCCAGTGGCAGATACGCAGTATTTT.

J is TRBJ2-3 and V is TRBV9; D is uncertain. V dropped 4 bases and J dropped 5 bases, with 11 bases sitting between them. The CDR3 loop spans 13 amino acids. Germline assignment: CDR1 SGDLS and CDR2 YYNGEE. The CDR3 region is CASSSRPEDTQYF. CDR3 nucleotide sequence: TGTGCCAGCAGCTCACGACCCGAAGATACGCAGTATTTT. The whole variable domain, remainder taken from reference TRBV9 and TRBJ2-3, is DSGVTQTPKHLITATGQRVTLRCSPRSGDLSVYWYQQSLDQGLQFLIQYYNGEERAKGNILERFSAQQFPDLHSELNLSSLELGDSALYFCASSSRPEDTQYFGPGTRLTVL.

The rearrangement joins TRBV30 to TRBJ2-2, with D unclear. The ends were cut back, 2 bases at V and 6 bases at J, with 7 bases in the middle. Per the germline V gene, CDR1 is GTSNPN and CDR2 is SVGIG (reference sequence). The CDR3 covers 12 residues. The CDR3 DNA is TGTGCCTGGAGTCCTCCCCCCGGGGAGCTGTTTTTT. Translation gives CAWSPPPGELFF. The full variable domain, completed using reference TRBV30 and TRBJ2-2, is SQTIHQWPATLVQPVGSPLSLECTVEGTSNPNLYWYRQAAGRGLQLLFYSVGIGQISSEVPQNLSASRPQDRQFILSSKKLLLSDSGFYLCAWSPPPGELFFGEGSRLTVL.

The chain combines TRBV7-9 with TRBJ1-5; D ambiguous. Germline assignment: CDR1 SEHNR and CDR2 FQNEAQ (reference sequence). Between the trimmed V and J ends, which lost 7 bases and 6 bases, there was a span of 13 bases. This CDR3 is built from 13 residues. CDR3: CASTRGVGQPQHF. The CDR3 DNA sequence: TGTGCCAGCACCCGCGGGGTGGGTCAGCCCCAGCATTTT.

This chain joins TRBV5-1 and TRBJ1-1; 8 bases fit TRBD1. V shed 4 bases and J 6 bases; nucleotides not matched to a gene: 2. From germline, CDR1 is SGHRS and CDR2 YFSETQ. The CDR3 has 12 residues. CDR3 sequence: CASSAQGAEAFF. The CDR3 DNA sequence: TGCGCCAGCAGCGCACAGGGGGCTGAAGCTTTCTTT.

DNA of the CDR3: TGTGCCAGCAGTTATACAGAGAACACTGAAGCTTTCTTT. Protein product: CASSYTENTEAFF. The chain carries TRBV6-5 and TRBJ1-1; D not resolved. The V end was cut by 3 bases, the J end by 1 base, with 6 bases between. The CDR3 spans 13 residues. Looked up from germline, CDR1 is MNHEY and CDR2 is SVGAGI.

The chain carries TRBV29-1 and TRBJ1-1; TRBD1 might be the D (5 bases). The ends were cut back, 7 bases at V and 1 base at J, with 10 bases in the middle. Germline lookup yields CDR1 SQVTM and CDR2 ANQGSEA. The CDR3 has 12 amino acids. The CDR3 sequence is CSAPTGNTEAFF. CDR3 bases: TGCAGCGCTCCTACAGGGAACACTGAAGCTTTCTTT.

This clone is a singleton in its sample. The V call is TRBV7-8, the J call TRBJ1-2; no definite D call. Germline V gives CDR1 SGHVS, CDR2 FQNEAQ. The CDR3 loop spans 16 amino acids. V lost 1 base and J 5 bases, leaving 17 bases between the germline ends. The chain's CDR3 is CASSLEAGAYGYGYTF. The CDR3 region has the DNA TGTGCCAGCAGCTTAGAGGCAGGCGCCTATGGGTATGGCTACACCTTC.

This clone was observed a handful of times. The V call is TRBV7-6, the J call TRBJ2-1; TRBD2 aligns across 9 bases. V lost 5 bases and J lost 7; bases outside the gene matches: 6. This CDR3 has 14 residues. Germline V gene sequence: CDR1 SGHVS, CDR2 FNYEAQ. DNA for the CDR3: TGTGCCAGCAGCACCCGCGGGGGGGCGAATGAGCAGTTCTTC. Residues: CASSTRGGANEQFF.

The V gene is TRBV19, the J gene TRBJ1-1; unclear D gene. Germline-derived CDR1 and CDR2 are LNHDA and SQIVND (reference sequence). With 6 bases removed from V and 0 bases from J, the gap between germline ends came to 8 bases. The CDR3 spans 13 residues. The CDR3 nucleotides are TGTGCCAGTAGGAGGCAGCTGAACACTGAAGCTTTCTTT. It encodes CASRRQLNTEAFF.

The genes are TRBV5-1 and TRBJ1-2, with D maybe TRBD1 (6 bases). The V gene lost 0 bases and the J gene lost 8 bases, with 14 bases spanning the gap. The CDR3 consists of 14 residues. Germline assignment: CDR1 SGHRS and CDR2 YFSETQ. CDR3 coding DNA: TGCGCCAGCAGCTTGGAGGGGGGATCGGTCGGCTACACCTTC. Amino acids: CASSLEGGSVGYTF.

The J gene is TRBJ1-3, the V gene TRBV7-2; the D gene is possibly TRBD1 (5 bases). Germline CDR1 and CDR2: SGHTA and FQGNSA. Trimming left V 4 bases short and J 4 bases short, with 11 bases between. The CDR3 has 14 residues. As DNA, the CDR3 is TGTGCCAGCAGCTCCCCTGGGGCGGGAAACACCATATATTTT. Translating gives CASSSPGAGNTIYF.

The V and J genes are TRBV18 and TRBJ1-1; D is possibly TRBD1 (6 bases). Germline CDR1 is KGHSH and CDR2 is LQKENI. Trimming removed 6 bases from V and 3 bases from J, with 17 bases in between. This CDR3 has 15 amino acids. CDR3 DNA sequence: TGTGCCAGCTCCCACATAGAAACAGGGTACACTGAAGCTTTCTTT. It encodes CASSHIETGYTEAFF. Full variable domain (remainder filled in from reference TRBV18 and TRBJ1-1): NAGVMQNPRHLVRRRGQEARLRCSPMKGHSHVYWYRQLPEEGLKFMVYLQKENIIDESGMPKERFSAEFPKEGPSILRIQQVVRGDSAAYFCASSHIETGYTEAFFGQGTRLTVV.

Worth noting for this clone: This same CDR3 is encoded by further DNA sequences in the sample. The chain joins TRBV2 to TRBJ2-7; a weak D match, TRBD2 (6 bases). The germline V gene encodes CDR1 SNHLY and CDR2 FYNNEI. This CDR3 is built from 12 residues. V gave up 3 bases and J gave up 4 bases, with 7 bases separating them. CDR3 bases: TGTGCCAGCAGTGATGGGGGGTACGAGCAGTACTTC. Protein product: CASSDGGYEQYF.

The V and J genes are TRBV15 and TRBJ1-1, with a weak D call TRBD1 (5 bases). The CDR3 is 13 amino acids. Germline CDR1 is LNHNV and CDR2 is YYDKDF (reference sequence). Trimming removed 1 base from V and 4 bases from J, with 7 bases in between. The CDR3 nucleotides are TGTGCCACCAGCAGAGGGGACCCCACTGAAGCTTTCTTT. Protein sequence: CATSRGDPTEAFF.

This rearrangement joins TRBV5-1 to TRBJ2-3; D may be TRBD1 (6 bases). This CDR3 is built from 15 residues. Trimming pared 3 bases from V and 1 base from J, leaving 12 bases between. Germline V lookup: CDR1 SGHRS, CDR2 YFSETQ. The CDR3 here is CASSSQGFRTDTQYF. In DNA form, the CDR3 reads TGCGCCAGCAGCTCCCAGGGGTTCCGCACAGATACGCAGTATTTT. The full variable domain, with the rest looked up from reference TRBV5-1 and TRBJ2-3, is KAGVTQTPRYLIKTRGQQVTLSCSPISGHRSVSWYQQTPGQGLQFLFEYFSETQRNKGNFPGRFSGRQFSNSRSEMNVSTLELGDSALYLCASSSQGFRTDTQYFGPGTRLTVL.

V usage is TRBV19 and J usage is TRBJ1-1; D is unresolved. CDR3 length: 14 amino acids. With 3 bases removed from V and 3 bases from J, the gap between germline ends came to 11 bases. Germline CDR1 is LNHDA and CDR2 is SQIVND (reference sequence). CDR3 loop: CASSILLSDTEAFF. The CDR3 region has the DNA TGTGCCAGTAGTATCCTACTTTCGGACACTGAAGCTTTCTTT.

The CDR3 region is CAWSYANEQFF. The CDR3 nucleotides read TGTGCCTGGAGCTACGCCAATGAGCAGTTCTTC. This rearrangement joins TRBV30 to TRBJ2-1; D gene uncertain. The germline gives CDR1 GTSNPN, CDR2 SVGIG (reference sequence). V lost 3 bases to trimming and J lost 6 bases, with 6 bases between them. The CDR3 has 11 residues.

V gene TRBV5-1 combines with J gene TRBJ1-1; unclear D gene. This CDR3 comprises 15 residues. The germline V and J ends were trimmed by 1 base and 1 base, with 11 bases remaining between them. Germline V gene sequence: CDR1 SGHRS, CDR2 YFSETQ. As DNA, the CDR3 is TGCGCCAGCAGCTTGAGATCACAGTCGAACACTGAAGCTTTCTTT. Translating it yields CASSLRSQSNTEAFF.

The genes are TRBV6-5 and TRBJ2-3; D possibly corresponds to TRBD1 (6 bases). The germline V and J ends were trimmed by 2 bases and 3 bases, with 9 bases remaining between them. This CDR3 region has 14 residues. Germline CDR1 and CDR2: MNHEY and SVGAGI. The CDR3 DNA reads as TGTGCCAGCAGTTACGACAGGTCTACAGATACGCAGTATTTT. Translated, it gives CASSYDRSTDTQYF.

This clone occurred once. This chain links TRBV6-1 with TRBJ2-1; no reliable D call. The CDR3 contains 12 residues. The V end was cut by 3 bases, the J end by 7 bases, with 7 bases between. Germline V gene data show CDR1 as MNHNS and CDR2 as SASEGT. CDR3 in DNA: TGTGCCAGCAGTGACTCCGAAAATGAGCAGTTCTTC. Translation gives CASSDSENEQFF.

This clone has just a few counts. The chain combines TRBV6-5 with TRBJ2-1; 10 bases map to TRBD1. This CDR3 has 15 amino acids. Per the germline V gene, CDR1 is MNHEY and CDR2 is SVGAGI. V lost 5 bases and J lost 8; bases outside the gene matches: 9. The CDR3 DNA reads as TGTGCCAGCAGTCTTACCGGGACAGGGGTTTATGAGCAGTTCTTC. Protein product: CASSLTGTGVYEQFF.

V usage is TRBV7-8 and J usage is TRBJ2-7; 7 nucleotides match TRBD1. The CDR3 runs 15 residues. Germline V CDR1 and CDR2: SGHVS, FQNEAQ. The junction had 6 bases not matched to a gene; V was cut back by 0 bases and J by 4 bases. CDR3 sequence: CASSLAYRGRYEQYF. The CDR3 coding sequence is TGTGCCAGCAGCTTAGCGTACAGGGGCCGATACGAGCAGTACTTC.

J is TRBJ1-5 and V is TRBV7-9, with unresolved D. Per germline, CDR1 SEHNR and CDR2 FQNEAQ (reference sequence). V lost 6 bases and J lost 5, with 8 bases in between. The CDR3 runs 12 residues. CDR3 in DNA: TGTGCCAGCAGGGTAGCGGATCAGCCCCAGCATTTT. As protein: CASRVADQPQHF.

This clone was seen once. This sequence joins TRBV6-1 and TRBJ1-6; a weak D match, TRBD1 (6 bases). V dropped 2 bases and J dropped 8 bases, with 13 bases sitting between them. The germline gives CDR1 MNHNS, CDR2 SASEGT. This CDR3 has 15 residues. The CDR3 loop reads CASSERDIGDSPLHF. The CDR3 nucleotides are TGTGCCAGCAGTGAACGGGACATCGGTGATTCACCCCTCCACTTT.

The V and J genes are TRBV6-5 and TRBJ1-6; no reliable D call. This CDR3 has 12 residues. V was clipped by 8 bases and J by 2 bases, with 4 bases between them. Germline V gene lookup returns CDR1 MNHEY and CDR2 SVGAGI. As DNA, the CDR3 is TGTGCCAGCGGACCCTATAATTCACCCCTCCACTTT. The encoded protein is CASGPYNSPLHF.

This chain joins TRBV11-2 and TRBJ2-7; possible D gene TRBD1, 5 bases. Germline CDR1 and CDR2: SGHAT and FQNNGV. The V end was cut by 1 base, the J end by 6 bases, with 13 bases between. The CDR3 sequence is 14 residues long. This CDR3 is CASSLVWSQGEQYF. The CDR3 nucleotides are TGTGCCAGCAGCTTAGTTTGGTCCCAGGGCGAGCAGTACTTC.

J is TRBJ2-7 and V is TRBV4-1; TRBD2 matches at 9 bases. Trimming removed 3 bases from V and 6 bases from J; junction bases left unmatched: 3. CDR3 size: 13 residues. Germline-derived CDR1 and CDR2 are MGHRA and YSYEKL. The DNA of the CDR3 is TGCGCCAGCAGCCAGGGACTAGCAGCCGAGCAGTACTTC. Translated, it gives CASSQGLAAEQYF.

This rearrangement joins TRBV6-5 to TRBJ1-5, with 7 bases aligning to TRBD1. V shed 6 bases, J shed 0 bases, and the junction held 5 bases outside the gene matches. The germline gives CDR1 MNHEY, CDR2 SVGAGI. The CDR3 is made up of 15 amino acids. CDR3 sequence reads: CASSTTGHSNQPQHF. CDR3 coding DNA: TGTGCCAGCAGCACGACAGGGCATAGCAATCAGCCCCAGCATTTT.

J is TRBJ1-1 and V is TRBV6-5; D is perhaps TRBD1 (5 bases). Germline CDR1 and CDR2: MNHEY and SVGAGI. V lost 5 bases and J lost 1, with 8 bases in between. The CDR3 consists of 13 residues. The CDR3 nucleotides read TGTGCCAGCAGTGATACAGGGAACACTGAAGCTTTCTTT. It codes for CASSDTGNTEAFF.

The chain carries TRBV11-3 and TRBJ1-2, with 7 nucleotides matching TRBD1. The V gene end was trimmed by 1 base and the J gene end by 6 bases; junction bases not matched to a gene: 5. CDR1 and CDR2 from the germline V gene are SGHNT and YENEEA. CDR3 size: 14 residues. The CDR3 protein is CASSLGTGANGYTF. CDR3 in DNA: TGTGCCAGCAGCTTAGGCACAGGGGCGAATGGCTACACCTTC.

This sequence joins TRBV2 and TRBJ2-4; perhaps TRBD1 as D (5 bases). Germline V gives CDR1 SNHLY, CDR2 FYNNEI. The V end lost 4 bases, the J end lost 0 bases, and 13 bases lay between the germline ends. The CDR3 has 16 amino acids. CDR3 sequence reads: CASSGGRQLAKNIQYF. The CDR3 DNA reads as TGTGCCAGCAGTGGAGGACGACAGCTAGCCAAAAACATTCAGTACTTC.